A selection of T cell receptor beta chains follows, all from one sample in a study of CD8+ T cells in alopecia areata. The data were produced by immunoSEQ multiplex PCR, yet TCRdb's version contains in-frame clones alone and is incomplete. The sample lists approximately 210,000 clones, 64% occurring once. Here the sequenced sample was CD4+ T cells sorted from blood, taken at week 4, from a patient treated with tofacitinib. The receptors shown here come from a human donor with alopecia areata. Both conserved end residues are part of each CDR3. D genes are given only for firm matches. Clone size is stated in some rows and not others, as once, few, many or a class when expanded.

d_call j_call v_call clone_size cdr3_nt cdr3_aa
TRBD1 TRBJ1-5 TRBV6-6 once TGTGCCAGCATCTTGGGGGACAGCCGCAATCAGCCCCAGCATTTT CASILGDSRNQPQHF
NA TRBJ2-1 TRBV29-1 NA TGCAGCGTTGAAGAAACGAATGAGCAGTTCTTC CSVEETNEQFF
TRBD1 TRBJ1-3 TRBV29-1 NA TGCAGCGCCGCGGGACAGCCCTCTGGAAACACCATATATTTT CSAAGQPSGNTIYF
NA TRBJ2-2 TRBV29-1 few TGCAGCGCATACGGGACTTCGTCGTTGTTTTTT CSAYGTSSLFF
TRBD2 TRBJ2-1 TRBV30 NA TGTGCCTGGAGGAAACCGGGACTAGGAGTTGAGCAGTTCTTC CAWRKPGLGVEQFF
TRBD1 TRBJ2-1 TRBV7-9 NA TGTGCCAGCAGGACCCAGACAGGGGATGGTGAGCAGTTCTTC CASRTQTGDGEQFF
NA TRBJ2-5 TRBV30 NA TGTGCCTGTATCTGGACTCACGCCCAAGAGACCCAGTACTTC CACIWTHAQETQYF
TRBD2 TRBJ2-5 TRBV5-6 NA TGTGCCAGCAGCTTGATTACTAGCGGGGGAGAGACCCAGTACTTC CASSLITSGGETQYF
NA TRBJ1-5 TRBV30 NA TGTGCCTGGAGTCGTGGGGATTTGCCCCAGCATTTT CAWSRGDLPQHF
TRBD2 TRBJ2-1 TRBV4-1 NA TGCGCCAGCAGCCAAGTCCATAGCGGGGGGACCTACAATGAGCAGTTCTTC CASSQVHSGGTYNEQFF
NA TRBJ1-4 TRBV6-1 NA TGTGCCAGCAGTGAGGGGGCAGGGAACGAAAAACTGTTTTTT CASSEGAGNEKLFF
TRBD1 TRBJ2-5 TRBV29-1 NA TGCAGCGTTGAGTGGGACAGATGGGGGGAGACCCAGTACTTC CSVEWDRWGETQYF